The 25 T cell receptor beta chains below were found in one sample sequenced in a study of spatial heterogeneity in lung cancer. Sample time point: sample taken at primary tumor resection. Points from the study as a whole: How many expanded intratumoral alpha and beta TCRs were present tracked the tumor mutation count, which was a count of nonsynonymous mutations.

These receptors' antigens are unknown. A single record per CDR3 protein comes from TCRdb applying MiXCR to the 5' RACE reads. The sample holds approximately 13,000 distinct CDR3 sequences, around 5% seen once. The specimen was lung tumor tissue, collected at surgery. The source of these receptors is a male donor with early-stage non-small cell lung cancer.

This clonotype has at least ten counts. The chain combines TRBV5-1 with TRBJ1-4, with TRBD1 matching over 7 bases. This CDR3 has 17 amino acids. Germline assignment: CDR1 SGHRS and CDR2 YFSETQ. With 5 bases clipped from V and 4 bases from J, the junction kept 14 bases outside the gene matches. CDR3 bases: TGCGCCAGCAGTCTAAATTCGCCGGGACAGCGTAATGAAAAACTGTTTTTT. Translated: CASSLNSPGQRNEKLFF.

This clonotype showed up many times. V and J are TRBV10-3 and TRBJ1-1; D is possibly TRBD1 (6 bases). There are 14 residues in the CDR3. The V and J ends lost 4 bases and 6 bases respectively, with 15 bases between them. Germline CDR1 and CDR2: ENHRY and SYGVKD. The CDR3 coding sequence is TGTGCCATCAGTGGCAGACAGGTCCCCTCTGAAGCTTTCTTT. Its protein is CAISGRQVPSEAFF.

This clonotype has ten or more counts. The genes are TRBV5-1 and TRBJ2-4; a possible D gene is TRBD2 (6 bases). Germline CDR1 is SGHRS and CDR2 is YFSETQ. The CDR3 has 13 residues. The germline V and J ends were trimmed by 0 bases and 6 bases, with 7 bases remaining between them. DNA of the CDR3: TGCGCCAGCAGCTTGGGGGGAGGAAACATTCAGTACTTC. Protein product: CASSLGGGNIQYF.

This clonotype was observed at least ten times. The V and J genes are TRBV12-3 or TRBV12-4 and TRBJ2-3; the match to TRBD2 covers 8 bases. CDR3 length: 16 amino acids. The trim removed 2 bases at V and 5 bases at J, leaving 9 bases unmatched. The CDR3 DNA reads TGTGCCAGCAGTTTAAGTTGGGGGCTAGCGGGAGATACGCAGTATTTT. Translated, it gives CASSLSWGLAGDTQYF.

This clonotype was counted at least ten times. The rearrangement uses TRBV18 and TRBJ1-2; 7 nucleotides align to TRBD1. Germline V gene lookup returns CDR1 KGHSH and CDR2 LQKENI. With V trimmed by 4 bases and J by 0 bases, 5 bases remained unmatched. This CDR3 has 15 amino acids. The CDR3 DNA reads TGTGCCAGCTCACGGATGGACAGGACTAACTATGGCTACACCTTC. Encoded protein: CASSRMDRTNYGYTF. The whole variable domain, filled in from reference TRBV18 and TRBJ1-2, reads NAGVMQNPRHLVRRRGQEARLRCSPMKGHSHVYWYRQLPEEGLKFMVYLQKENIIDESGMPKERFSAEFPKEGPSILRIQQVVRGDSAAYFCASSRMDRTNYGYTFGSGTRLTVV.

At least ten counts were recorded for this clonotype. The gene calls are TRBV28 and TRBJ2-7; D is perhaps TRBD2 (6 bases). Germline loops: CDR1 MDHEN, CDR2 SYDVKM. The CDR3 is made up of 15 amino acids. V was trimmed by 5 bases and J by 0 bases, leaving 14 bases between them. CDR3 residues: CASSPGERPSYEQYV. The DNA for the CDR3 is TGTGCCAGCAGTCCGGGGGAGCGTCCCTCCTACGAGCAGTACGTC.

This clonotype was observed at least ten times. This chain links TRBV12-3 or TRBV12-4 with TRBJ1-1; TRBD1 might be the D (6 bases). The CDR3 extends over 15 amino acids. V was pared by 5 bases and J by 1 base, with 14 bases between. CDR3 residues: CASSRTAPPNTEAFF. In nucleotides, the CDR3 is TGTGCCAGCAGTAGGACAGCACCTCCGAACACTGAAGCTTTCTTT.

This clonotype was counted at least ten times. CDR3 loop: CASSRQGVGGGYTF. CDR3 bases: TGTGCCAGCAGCCGACAGGGGGTAGGAGGTGGCTACACCTTC. The V call is TRBV6-5, the J call TRBJ1-2, with 9 nucleotides matching TRBD1. There are 14 residues in the CDR3. V gave up 6 bases and J gave up 7 bases; unmatched junction bases: 9. The germline V gene encodes CDR1 MNHEY and CDR2 SVGAGI.

This clonotype was seen repeatedly, ten times or more. CDR3 sequence: CASSLEKFGRELFF. For the CDR3, the DNA is TGTGCCAGCAGTTTGGAGAAGTTTGGCCGGGAGCTGTTTTTT. V is TRBV27 and J is TRBJ2-2; the D is unclear. Trimming took off 3 bases at V and 9 bases at J, with 14 bases between the two ends. Germline V gene sequence: CDR1 MNHEY, CDR2 SMNVEV (reference sequence). This CDR3 has 14 amino acids.

This clonotype was seen ten or more times. V gene TRBV11-2 combines with J gene TRBJ2-7; D unresolved. Germline assignment: CDR1 SGHAT and CDR2 FQNNGV. This CDR3 contains 14 residues. Trimming stripped 6 bases from V and 4 bases from J, with 16 bases between. The CDR3 region is CASRGIQTAYEQYV. The CDR3, as DNA: TGTGCCAGCAGAGGGATTCAAACGGCTTACGAGCAGTACGTC.

This clonotype was observed many times. V gene TRBV18 combines with J gene TRBJ1-2; TRBD1 agrees at 10 bases. This CDR3 has 14 residues. J lost 8 bases, V lost 3 bases, and 6 bases had no gene match. Germline loops: CDR1 KGHSH, CDR2 LQKENI. The CDR3 nucleotides read TGTGCCAGCTCACCGAAGGGACAGGGGCACGGCTACACCTTC. Its translation is CASSPKGQGHGYTF.

This clonotype was found many times. The rearrangement joins TRBV20-1 to TRBJ2-1, with D tentatively TRBD2 (6 bases). V was pared by 4 bases and J by 5 bases, with 12 bases between. Germline values: CDR1 DFQATT, CDR2 SNEGSKA (reference sequence). This CDR3 is built from 13 residues. CDR3 protein: CSATVGGNNEQFF. CDR3 nucleotides: TGCAGTGCTACGGTGGGAGGAAACAATGAGCAGTTCTTC.

In its sample, this clonotype was seen many times. The CDR3 DNA sequence: TGCAGTGCTAGAGATAGGCGGGAGAGCACAGATACGCAGTATTTT. It translates to CSARDRRESTDTQYF. The rearrangement joins TRBV20-1 to TRBJ2-3; 7 bases are a match to TRBD2. The junction had 3 bases not matched to a gene; V was cut back by 0 bases and J by 0 bases. The length of the CDR3 is 15 residues. Germline CDR1 DFQATT, CDR2 SNEGSKA (reference sequence).

This clonotype was observed many times. This chain uses TRBV12-3 or TRBV12-4 with TRBJ2-1, with 10 bases that match TRBD2. After removal of 6 bases from V and 7 bases from J, the junction contained 9 bases not matched to a gene. The CDR3 is 15 amino acids. CDR3 DNA: TGTGCCAGCAGGGGGAGCGGGAGGGCCGGAAATGAGCAGTTCTTC. As protein: CASRGSGRAGNEQFF.

This clonotype was picked up many times. The V call is TRBV4-3, the J call TRBJ2-3; no clear D gene. The length of the CDR3 is 15 residues. The V and J ends lost 1 base and 0 bases respectively, with 8 bases between them. Germline V gene sequence: CDR1 LGHNA, CDR2 YSLEER. In DNA form, the CDR3 reads TGCGCCAGCAGCCAAGGGTACACTAGCACAGATACGCAGTATTTT. Protein product: CASSQGYTSTDTQYF.

This clonotype was picked up many times. The CDR3 nucleotides read TGTGCCAGCTCACCGGGACTAGCGGGAGATGGAGGGGAGCTGTTTTTT. Its protein product is CASSPGLAGDGGELFF. The chain recombines TRBV18 with TRBJ2-2; 14 bases align to TRBD2. This CDR3 region has 16 residues. The ends lost 3 bases at V and 8 bases at J; junction bases unmatched: 5. CDR1 is KGHSH, CDR2 LQKENI, per germline. Full variable domain (missing parts from reference TRBV18 and TRBJ2-2): NAGVMQNPRHLVRRRGQEARLRCSPMKGHSHVYWYRQLPEEGLKFMVYLQKENIIDESGMPKERFSAEFPKEGPSILRIQQVVRGDSAAYFCASSPGLAGDGGELFFGEGSRLTVL.

This clonotype showed up many times. The rearrangement uses TRBV6-5 and TRBJ1-6, with D unresolved. Germline assignment: CDR1 MNHEY and CDR2 SVGAGI. V was shortened by 4 bases and J by 1 base, with 11 bases between the two germline ends. The CDR3 is 16 amino acids. The CDR3 DNA follows: TGTGCCAGCAGTTTAAAAGGACGGTCCTATAATTCACCCCTCCACTTT. This sequence encodes CASSLKGRSYNSPLHF.

By its share, this clonotype is medium-sized. The chain is built from TRBV4-3 and TRBJ2-7, with 7 bases that match TRBD2. The germline V gene has CDR1 LGHNA and CDR2 YSLEER. The CDR3 runs to 15 residues. V lost 0 bases and J lost 2; bases outside the gene matches: 4. The CDR3 is CASSQEASGPYEQYF. CDR3 in DNA: TGCGCCAGCAGCCAAGAAGCTAGCGGACCCTACGAGCAGTACTTC.

The sample holds many counts of this clonotype. The V gene is TRBV20-1, the J gene TRBJ2-5, with 8 bases fitting TRBD2. V dropped 2 bases and J dropped 1; count of bases not matched to a gene: 9. From germline, CDR1 is DFQATT and CDR2 SNEGSKA (reference sequence). This CDR3 has 16 residues. In DNA, the CDR3 is TGCAGTGCTAGACGTCCGGGACTAGGATTCCAAGAGACCCAGTACTTC. Protein: CSARRPGLGFQETQYF.

This clonotype occurred many times. The chain joins TRBV24-1 to TRBJ1-1; D is perhaps TRBD1 (6 bases). This CDR3 spans 15 amino acids. The V gene's germline CDR1 is KGHDR and CDR2 SFDVKD. Trimming left V 4 bases short and J 4 bases short, with 15 bases between. The CDR3 sequence is CATSEPQGGRTEAFF. CDR3 bases: TGTGCCACCAGTGAACCACAGGGTGGTCGCACTGAAGCTTTCTTT.

The sample holds many counts of this clonotype. J is TRBJ1-6 and V is TRBV20-1; a weak D match, TRBD1 (5 bases). V lost 1 base, J lost 7 bases, and 14 bases lay in between. CDR1 is DFQATT, CDR2 SNEGSKA, per germline (reference sequence). The CDR3 has 15 amino acids. CDR3 DNA sequence: TGCAGTGCTAGAGTAGACCCAGGGCCCAATTCACCCCTCCACTTT. It translates to CSARVDPGPNSPLHF.

This clonotype was observed at least ten times. The CDR3 sequence: CSASRLFPYEQYV. The CDR3 DNA reads TGCAGCGCTTCTCGACTCTTTCCCTACGAGCAGTACGTC. This sequence joins TRBV29-1 and TRBJ2-7; no definite D call. Trimming stripped 7 bases from V and 2 bases from J, with 15 bases between. The germline gives CDR1 SQVTM, CDR2 ANQGSEA. The CDR3 is 13 residues long.

This clonotype has a count of ten or more. This chain uses TRBV7-2 with TRBJ2-3; D unresolved. The CDR3 totals 11 residues. Germline V gene data show CDR1 as SGHTA and CDR2 as FQGNSA. The V end lost 3 bases, the J end lost 6 bases, and 4 bases lay between the germline ends. The chain's CDR3 is CASSFGDTQYF. The DNA of the CDR3 is TGTGCCAGCAGCTTCGGGGATACGCAGTATTTT.

This clonotype occurred a few times. The V and J genes are TRBV7-2 and TRBJ2-3, with TRBD2 as a possible D gene (6 bases). The CDR3 contains 13 residues. Trimming cost V 5 bases and J 9 bases, with 15 bases left between them. CDR1 and CDR2 from the germline V gene are SGHTA and FQGNSA. The CDR3 loop reads CASSPTSGGTQYF. The CDR3 DNA is TGTGCCAGCAGCCCTACGAGCGGAGGGACGCAGTATTTT. Full variable domain (outside the CDR3, taken from reference TRBV7-2 and TRBJ2-3): GAGVSQSPSNKVTEKGKDVELRCDPISGHTALYWYRQSLGQGLEFLIYFQGNSAPDKSGLPSDRFSAERTGGSVSTLTIQRTQQEDSAVYLCASSPTSGGTQYFGPGTRLTVL.

This clonotype has a count of ten or more. The rearrangement joins TRBV25-1 to TRBJ1-6; D uncertain. CDR1 is MGHDK, CDR2 SYGVNS, per germline. With 0 bases removed from V and 10 bases from J, the gap between germline ends came to 7 bases. The CDR3 spans 13 residues. The CDR3 sequence is CASSEYRGSPLHF. As DNA, the CDR3 is TGTGCCAGCAGTGAATACCGTGGGTCACCCCTCCACTTT. The full variable domain, in which reference TRBV25-1 and TRBJ1-6 provide the parts outside the CDR3, is EADIYQTPRYLVIGTGKKITLECSQTMGHDKMYWYQQDPGMELHLIHYSYGVNSTEKGDLSSESTVSRIRTEHFPLTLESARPSHTSQYLCASSEYRGSPLHFGNGTRLTVT.